This TCR beta chain was recorded in a study of T cells in Graves' hyperthyroidism and ophthalmopathy. General study points: Peripheral blood also featured most of the thyroid clonotypes expanded above 0.001.

Researchers amplified the TCR beta CDR3 regions from RNA transcripts. First-round RT-PCR with HTBI primers amplified the TCR CDR3 region. TCRdb re-called the multiplex PCR reads with MiXCR, one entry per CDR3 protein. The table lists approximately 740,000 distinct CDR3 sequences, around 13% of them singletons, with about 10% in the top ten. Each patient was aged 18 to 65 and had newly diagnosed hyperthyroidism of under 2 months' duration. Uncontrolled infections, other autoimmune diseases, pregnancy or lactation led to exclusion of patients. CDR1 is MNHEY and CDR2 is SMNVEV in the germline V gene (reference sequence). The V end lost 5 bases, the J end lost 2 bases, and 17 bases lay between the germline ends. The CDR3 contains 16 residues. As to this clonotype: Its specificity is unknown.

The receptor comes from a woman aged 18-30 years with Graves' hyperthyroidism. The chain joins TRBV27 to TRBJ2-3; D remains ambiguous. The sequenced sample consisted of blood. This CDR3 is CASSPLTGSHTDTQYF. DNA for the CDR3: TGTGCCAGCAGTCCCCTGACGGGTTCTCACACAGATACGCAGTATTTT.